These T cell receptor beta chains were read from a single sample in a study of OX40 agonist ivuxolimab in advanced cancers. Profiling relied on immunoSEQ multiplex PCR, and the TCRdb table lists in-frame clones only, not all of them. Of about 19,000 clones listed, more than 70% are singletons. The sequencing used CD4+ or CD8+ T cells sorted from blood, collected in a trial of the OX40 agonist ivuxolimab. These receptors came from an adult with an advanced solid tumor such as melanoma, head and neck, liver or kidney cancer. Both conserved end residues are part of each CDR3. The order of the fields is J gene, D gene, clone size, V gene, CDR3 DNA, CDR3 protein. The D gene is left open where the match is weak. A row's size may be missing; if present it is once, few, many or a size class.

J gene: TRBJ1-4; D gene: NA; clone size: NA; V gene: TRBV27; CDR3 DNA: TGTGCCAGCAGTCCCCAGACAGGCCTTTACCCTGAAAAACTGTTTTTT; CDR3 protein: CASSPQTGLYPEKLFF
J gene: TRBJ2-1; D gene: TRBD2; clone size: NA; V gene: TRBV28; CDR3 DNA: TGTGCCGGGGCTAGCGGGAGTTCCTACAATGAGCAGTTCTTC; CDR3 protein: CAGASGSSYNEQFF
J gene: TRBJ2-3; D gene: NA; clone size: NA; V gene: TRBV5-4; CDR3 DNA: TGTGCCAGCAGCTTGACTTTCCAAATACCTCGCACAGATACGCAGTATTTT; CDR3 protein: CASSLTFQIPRTDTQYF
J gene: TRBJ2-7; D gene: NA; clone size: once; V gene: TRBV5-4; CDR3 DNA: TGTGCCAGCAGCCAAATAGGACAGATCTATTACGAGCAGTACTTC; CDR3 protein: CASSQIGQIYYEQYF
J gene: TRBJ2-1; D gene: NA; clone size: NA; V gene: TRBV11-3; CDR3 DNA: TGTGCCAGCAGCTTAAGCGACAATGAGCAGTTCTTC; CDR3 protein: CASSLSDNEQFF
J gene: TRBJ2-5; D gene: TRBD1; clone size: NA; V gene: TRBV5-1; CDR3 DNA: TGCGCCAGCAGCTTACAAGGGGACAGGGGGGAGACCCAGTACTTC; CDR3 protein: CASSLQGDRGETQYF
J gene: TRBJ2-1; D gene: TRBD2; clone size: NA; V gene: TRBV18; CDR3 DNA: TGTGCCAGCTCACCACCGAGGGCGGGAGAAGGAGGGAATGAGCAGTTCTTC; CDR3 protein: CASSPPRAGEGGNEQFF
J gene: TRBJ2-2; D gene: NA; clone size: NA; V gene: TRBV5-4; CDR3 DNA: TGTGCCAGCAGCTTCCGGCAGCTGTTGAACACCGGGGAGCTGTTTTTT; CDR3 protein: CASSFRQLLNTGELFF
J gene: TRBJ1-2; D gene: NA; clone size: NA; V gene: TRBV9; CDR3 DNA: TGTGCCAGCAGCCCGCACAAGGGGGAGAAGGTTAACTATGGCTACACCTTC; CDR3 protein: CASSPHKGEKVNYGYTF
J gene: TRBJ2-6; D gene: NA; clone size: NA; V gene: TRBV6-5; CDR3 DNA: TGTGCCAGCAACCAGGCGGGGGCCAACGTCCTGACTTTC; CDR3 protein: CASNQAGANVLTF
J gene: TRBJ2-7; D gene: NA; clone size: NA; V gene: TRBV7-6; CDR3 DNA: TGTGCCAGCAGCTTAGGGGCCAGCCTAGGGCAGTACTTC; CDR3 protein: CASSLGASLGQYF
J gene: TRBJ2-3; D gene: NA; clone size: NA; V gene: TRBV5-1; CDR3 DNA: TGCGCCAGCAGGCCGGGACACACCACAGATACGCAGTATTTT; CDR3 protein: CASRPGHTTDTQYF
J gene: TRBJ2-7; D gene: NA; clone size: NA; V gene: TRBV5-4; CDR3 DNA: TGTGCCAGCAGCTTGTGGAACAGCCCCTACGAGCAGTACTTC; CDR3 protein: CASSLWNSPYEQYF
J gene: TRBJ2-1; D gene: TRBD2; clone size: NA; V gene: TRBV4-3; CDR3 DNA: TGCGCCAGCAGCCAAGAATGGACTAGCGGCTACAATGAGCAGTTCTTC; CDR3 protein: CASSQEWTSGYNEQFF
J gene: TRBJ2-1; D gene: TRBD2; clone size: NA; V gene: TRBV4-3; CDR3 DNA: TGCGCCAGCAGCCAAGAGGTAGCGGGGGTGAGCTACAATGAGCAGTTCTTC; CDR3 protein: CASSQEVAGVSYNEQFF
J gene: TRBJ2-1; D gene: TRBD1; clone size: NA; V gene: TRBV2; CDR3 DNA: TGTGCCAGCAGTCCAGACAGGGACAATGAGCAGTTCTTC; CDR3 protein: CASSPDRDNEQFF
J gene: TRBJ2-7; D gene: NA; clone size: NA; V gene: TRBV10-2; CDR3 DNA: TGCGCCAGCAGTGAGTTCCCGAGGCTGAACTCCTACGAGCAGTACTTC; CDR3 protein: CASSEFPRLNSYEQYF
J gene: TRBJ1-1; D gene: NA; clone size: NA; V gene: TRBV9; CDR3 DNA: TGTGCCAGCAGCGTAGGGGCAGGCCCAGGCACTGAAGCTTTCTTT; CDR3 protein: CASSVGAGPGTEAFF
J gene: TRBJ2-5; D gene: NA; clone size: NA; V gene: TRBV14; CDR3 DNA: TGTGCCAGCAGCCAAGCCTCGGGGGAGACCCAGTACTTC; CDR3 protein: CASSQASGETQYF
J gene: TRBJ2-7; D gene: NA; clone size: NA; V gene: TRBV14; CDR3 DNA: TGTGCCAGCAGCCAAGATGGGAGAGGGGCCTACGAGCAGTACTTC; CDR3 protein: CASSQDGRGAYEQYF
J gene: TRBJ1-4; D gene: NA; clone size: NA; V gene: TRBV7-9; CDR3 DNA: TGTGCCAGCAGCTTCGGGACGGATAATGAAAAACTGTTTTTT; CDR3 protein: CASSFGTDNEKLFF
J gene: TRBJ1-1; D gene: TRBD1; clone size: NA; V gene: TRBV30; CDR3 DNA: TGTGCCTGGAGCCCGGGAACAGGGGAAATTTTCTTT; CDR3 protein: CAWSPGTGEIFF
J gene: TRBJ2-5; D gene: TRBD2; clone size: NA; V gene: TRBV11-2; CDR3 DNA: TGTGCCAGCAGCCCCATAGCGGGGCGGGAGACCCAGTACTTC; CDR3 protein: CASSPIAGRETQYF
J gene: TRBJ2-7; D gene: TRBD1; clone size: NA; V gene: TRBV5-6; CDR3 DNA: TGTGCCAGCAGCTGGACAGGGGCTTACGAGCAGTACTTC; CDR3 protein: CASSWTGAYEQYF
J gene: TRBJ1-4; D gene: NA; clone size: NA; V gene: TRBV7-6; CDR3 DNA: TGTGCCAGCAGCTTGACGGTCGGATTCGGTGAAAAACTGTTTTTT; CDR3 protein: CASSLTVGFGEKLFF
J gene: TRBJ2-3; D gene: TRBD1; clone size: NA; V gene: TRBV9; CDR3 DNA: TGTGCCAGCAGCGTACCGACAGGGGGTAGCACAGATACGCAGTATTTT; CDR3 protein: CASSVPTGGSTDTQYF
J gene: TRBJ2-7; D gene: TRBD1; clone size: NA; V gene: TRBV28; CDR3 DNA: TGTGCCAGCAGGGACAGGGACCTCTACGAGCAGTACTTC; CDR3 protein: CASRDRDLYEQYF
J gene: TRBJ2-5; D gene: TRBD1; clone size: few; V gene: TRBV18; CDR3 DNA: TGTGCCAGCTCACCCGAGGGACAGGGGGCTGTGGAGACCCAGTACTTC; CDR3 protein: CASSPEGQGAVETQYF
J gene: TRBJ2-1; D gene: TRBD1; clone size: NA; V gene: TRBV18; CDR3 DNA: TGTGCCAGCTCACCGACAGGGTTCTACAATGAGCAGTTCTTC; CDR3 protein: CASSPTGFYNEQFF
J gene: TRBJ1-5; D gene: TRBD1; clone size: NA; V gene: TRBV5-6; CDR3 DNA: TGTGCCAGCAGCTTGGGGGGGACAGCTCCTAATCAGCCCCAGCATTTT; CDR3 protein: CASSLGGTAPNQPQHF
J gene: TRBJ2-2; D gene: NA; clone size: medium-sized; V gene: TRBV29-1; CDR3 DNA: TGCAGCGTTGGCAGGGGGGACACCGGGGAGCTGTTTTTT; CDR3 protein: CSVGRGDTGELFF
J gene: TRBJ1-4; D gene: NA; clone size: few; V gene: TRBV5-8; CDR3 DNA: TGTGCCAGCAGCTTTTGGGTCTCAAGGACAGCAAGGGAAAAACTGTTTTTT; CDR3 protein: CASSFWVSRTAREKLFF
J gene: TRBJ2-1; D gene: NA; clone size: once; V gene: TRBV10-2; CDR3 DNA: TGCGCCAGCAGTGAGTTCGGACTTTACAATGAGCAGTTCTTC; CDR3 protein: CASSEFGLYNEQFF
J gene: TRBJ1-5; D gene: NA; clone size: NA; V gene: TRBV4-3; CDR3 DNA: TGCGCCAGCAGCCAAGACAGTAGCAATCAGCCCCAGCATTTT; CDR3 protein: CASSQDSSNQPQHF
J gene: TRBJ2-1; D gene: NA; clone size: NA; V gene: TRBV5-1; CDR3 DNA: TGCGCCAGCAGCTTGGAGTCGAGCTCCTACAATGAGCAGTTCTTC; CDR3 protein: CASSLESSSYNEQFF
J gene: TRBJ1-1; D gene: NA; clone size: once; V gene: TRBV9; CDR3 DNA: TGTGCCAGCAGCGTACCCTCAGGGCCTTCCGGGCCCACGGGCGGGCTTCTTTTT; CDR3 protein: CASSVPSGPSGPTGGLLF
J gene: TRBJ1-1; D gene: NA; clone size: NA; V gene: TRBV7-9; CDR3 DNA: TGTGCCAGCAGCCAGGACAGCCCTGAAGCTTTCTTT; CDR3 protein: CASSQDSPEAFF
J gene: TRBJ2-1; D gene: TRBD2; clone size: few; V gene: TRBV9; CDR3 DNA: TGTGCCAGCAGCGTAATCAGCGGGGGGTACAATGAGCAGTTCTTC; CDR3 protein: CASSVISGGYNEQFF
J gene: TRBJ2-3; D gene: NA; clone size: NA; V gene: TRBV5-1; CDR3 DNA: TGCGCCAGCAAGAAGGACGTGTCGTGGGATACGCAGTATTTT; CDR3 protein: CASKKDVSWDTQYF
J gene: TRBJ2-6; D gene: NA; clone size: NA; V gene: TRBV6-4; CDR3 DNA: TGTGCCAGCAGTGCGGGATCCACACGACAAAGTCGGGCCAACGTCCTGACTTTC; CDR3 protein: CASSAGSTRQSRANVLTF
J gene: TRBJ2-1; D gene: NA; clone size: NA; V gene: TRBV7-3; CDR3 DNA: TGTGCCAGCAGCGAGAGCCCAAATGAGCAGTTCTTC; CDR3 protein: CASSESPNEQFF
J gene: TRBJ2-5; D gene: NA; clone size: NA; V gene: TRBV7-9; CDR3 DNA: TGTGCCAGCAGCTTCCCGGGACTTTCTCAAGCGGGAGAGACCCAGTACTTC; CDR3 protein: CASSFPGLSQAGETQYF
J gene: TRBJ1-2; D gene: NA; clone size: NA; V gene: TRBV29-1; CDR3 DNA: TGCAGCGTTGTGGGGGGTTTAGCGGGAGGGCAAGGATATGGCTACACCTTC; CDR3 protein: CSVVGGLAGGQGYGYTF
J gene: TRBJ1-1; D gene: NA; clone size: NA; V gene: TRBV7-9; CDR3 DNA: TGTGCCAGCAGCTCAGGGTATCAGAACACTGAAGCTTTCTTT; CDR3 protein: CASSSGYQNTEAFF
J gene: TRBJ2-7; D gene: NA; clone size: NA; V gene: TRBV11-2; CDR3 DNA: TGTGCCAGCAGCTTTTATGGGGGAAGCTACGAGCAGTACTTC; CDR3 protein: CASSFYGGSYEQYF
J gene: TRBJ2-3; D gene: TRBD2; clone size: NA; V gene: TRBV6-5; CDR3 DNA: TGTGCCAGCAGTTACTATCCCGGGGGGGCCACAGATACGCAGTATTTT; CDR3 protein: CASSYYPGGATDTQYF
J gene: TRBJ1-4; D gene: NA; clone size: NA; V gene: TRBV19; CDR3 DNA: TGTGCCAGTTATCCCGGTGGTACTAATGAAAAACTGTTTTTT; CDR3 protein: CASYPGGTNEKLFF
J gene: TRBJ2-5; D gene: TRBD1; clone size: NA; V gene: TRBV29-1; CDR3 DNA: TGCAGCGCTAGGGGGACAGGGGGGAAGGAGACCCAGTACTTC; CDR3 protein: CSARGTGGKETQYF
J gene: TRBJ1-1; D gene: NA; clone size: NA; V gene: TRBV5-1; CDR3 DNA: TGCGCCAGCAGCTTGGGAGCGGGAGGGCCGAACACTGAAGCTTTCTTT; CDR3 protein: CASSLGAGGPNTEAFF
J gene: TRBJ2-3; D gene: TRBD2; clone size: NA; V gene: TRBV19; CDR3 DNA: TGTGCCAGTAGTATTCTAGCGGGAGGGCCCCCAGATACGCAGTATTTT; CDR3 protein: CASSILAGGPPDTQYF
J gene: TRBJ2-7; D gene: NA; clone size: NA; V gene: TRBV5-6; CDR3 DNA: TGTGCCAGCAGCTTGGAGGACGGGTGGCAGTACTTC; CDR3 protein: CASSLEDGWQYF
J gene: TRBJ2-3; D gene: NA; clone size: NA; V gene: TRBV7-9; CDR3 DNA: TGTGCCAGCAGCTTAGCGTTGACAGAACTCACAGATACGCAGTATTTT; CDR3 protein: CASSLALTELTDTQYF
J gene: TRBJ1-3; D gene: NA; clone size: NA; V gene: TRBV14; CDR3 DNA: TGTGCCAGCAGCCAAGGACTCTTCTCTGGAAACACCATATATTTT; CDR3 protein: CASSQGLFSGNTIYF
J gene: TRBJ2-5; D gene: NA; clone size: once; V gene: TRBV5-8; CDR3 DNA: TGTGCCAGCAGCCGAATGCCGGGGTCTCAAGAGACCCAGTACTTC; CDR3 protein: CASSRMPGSQETQYF
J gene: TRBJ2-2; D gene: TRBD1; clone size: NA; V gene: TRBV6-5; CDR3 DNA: TGTGCCAGCAGTTACACTGGGACAGGGGGCACCGGGGAGCTGTTTTTT; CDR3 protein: CASSYTGTGGTGELFF
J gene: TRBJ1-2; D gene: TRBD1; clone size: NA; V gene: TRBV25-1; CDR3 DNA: TGTGCCAGCAGTGTAGGGACAGGCGATGGCTACACCTTC; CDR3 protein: CASSVGTGDGYTF
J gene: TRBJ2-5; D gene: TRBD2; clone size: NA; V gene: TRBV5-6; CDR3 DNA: TGTGCCAGCAACAAATATAGCGGGAGGCAAGAGACCCAGTACTTC; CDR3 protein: CASNKYSGRQETQYF
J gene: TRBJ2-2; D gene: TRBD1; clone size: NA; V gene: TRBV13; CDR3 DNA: TGTGCCAGCAGCATCGGGACAGCGAGAACCGGGGAGCTGTTTTTT; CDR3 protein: CASSIGTARTGELFF